This TCR beta chain stems from a study of control samples from healthy donors and cancer patients. The CDR3 is 16 amino acids. The germline V gene has CDR1 MGHDK and CDR2 SYGVNS. V was clipped by 8 bases and J by 0 bases; unmatched bases: 10. In this sample, this clone turned up once. The data were produced by immunoSEQ multiplex PCR, yet TCRdb's version contains in-frame clones alone and is incomplete. The table lists around 130,000 clones, over 85% of them singletons. Source material: PBMCs. This chain joins TRBV25-1 and TRBJ2-3; TRBD2 agrees at 8 bases. This TCR came from a man in his fifties or sixties with head and neck cancer. For the CDR3, the DNA is TGTGCCAGCTCCCGATTAGCGGGGAGTAGCACAGATACGCAGTATTTT. Translated, it gives CASSRLAGSSTDTQYF.